This T cell receptor beta chain was sequenced in a study of blood T cell repertoires in COVID-19. At the level of the study: Samples came from the United States, Italy and Spain, spanning acute and convalescent COVID-19.

Cohort allocation depended upon clinical history that participants reported. In Cohort 3, a recovered donor had either two negative PCRs, clearance, or symptom resolution. Original analysis: Nucleated cell counts were estimated from reference gene primer amplification. Profiling relied on immunoSEQ multiplex PCR, and the TCRdb table lists in-frame clones only, not all of them. For V, J and clone size, that table is used; D and trimming come from the DNA. The sample holds about 320,000 clones, roughly 90% seen once. The specimen sequenced was PBMCs or T cells enriched from blood (not recorded which). This receptor was identified in a woman between 18 and 29 years old who had recovered from COVID-19.

The CDR3 DNA sequence: TGTGCCAGCAGCCAAGCTAGCGGGGTAGGAGATACGCAGTATTTT. It yields the protein CASSQASGVGDTQYF. The V gene is TRBV3-1 (or the pseudogene TRBV3-2), the J gene TRBJ2-3; TRBD2 matches at 9 bases. With V trimmed by 1 base and J by 5 bases, 4 bases remained unmatched. Germline assignment: CDR1 LGHDT and CDR2 YNNKEL (reference sequence). The CDR3 is 15 residues long.